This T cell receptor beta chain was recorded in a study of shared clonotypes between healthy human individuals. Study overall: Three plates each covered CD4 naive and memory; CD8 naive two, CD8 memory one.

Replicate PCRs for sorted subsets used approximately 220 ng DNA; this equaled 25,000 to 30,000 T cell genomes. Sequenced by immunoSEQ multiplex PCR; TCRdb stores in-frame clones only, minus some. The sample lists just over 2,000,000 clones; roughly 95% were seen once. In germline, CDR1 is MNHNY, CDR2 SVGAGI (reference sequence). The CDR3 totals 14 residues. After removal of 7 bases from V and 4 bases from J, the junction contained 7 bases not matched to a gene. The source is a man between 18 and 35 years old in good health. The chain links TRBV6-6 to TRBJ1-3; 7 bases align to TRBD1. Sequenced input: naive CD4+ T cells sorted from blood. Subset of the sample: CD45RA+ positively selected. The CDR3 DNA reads TGTGCCAGCATACAGACAGGGCGCGGAAACACCATATATTTT. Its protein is CASIQTGRGNTIYF.